What follows are 9 T cell receptor beta chains derived from one specimen sequenced in a study of blood T cell repertoires in COVID-19. Measured with immunoSEQ multiplex PCR; TCRdb has only the in-frame clones, and not every one. The sample records about 180,000 clones, roughly 82% being singletons. Source material: PBMCs or T cells enriched from blood (not recorded which). The receptors come from a woman aged 30 to 39 who had recovered from COVID-19.

This sequence joins TRBV6-5 and TRBJ1-4; the match to TRBD1 covers 8 bases. V gave up 6 bases and J gave up 8 bases; unmatched junction bases: 8. CDR3 size: 14 residues. Germline lookup yields CDR1 MNHEY and CDR2 SVGAGI. The CDR3 is CASSRTGSGEKLFF. Written as DNA, the CDR3 is TGTGCCAGCAGCCGGACAGGGTCCGGCGAAAAACTGTTTTTT.

The chain carries TRBV6-5 and TRBJ1-6; D unresolved. The V gene lost 2 bases and the J gene lost 7 bases, with 9 bases spanning the gap. The CDR3 runs 14 residues. CDR1 and CDR2 (germline): MNHEY, SVGAGI. The CDR3 DNA reads TGTGCCAGCAGTTACGGAGGAGGCAATTCACCCCTCCACTTT. Translated: CASSYGGGNSPLHF.

V is TRBV15 and J is TRBJ2-7; TRBD2 matches 13 bases. Germline V gives CDR1 LNHNV, CDR2 YYDKDF (reference sequence). The CDR3 length is 20 residues. V shed 5 bases, J shed 0 bases, and the junction held 16 bases outside the gene matches. DNA of the CDR3: TGTGCCACCAGCGGATTAACCGGGACTAGCGGGACCCTTCCCTCCTACGAGCAGTACTTC. Its protein is CATSGLTGTSGTLPSYEQYF.

The genes are TRBV25-1 and TRBJ2-7, with 13 bases identical to TRBD2. V gave up 2 bases and J gave up 0 bases; unmatched junction bases: 1. CDR3 length equals 16 residues. Germline V gives CDR1 MGHDK, CDR2 SYGVNS. CDR3 residues: CASSETSGRVSYEQYF. CDR3 sequence (DNA): TGTGCCAGCAGTGAAACTAGCGGGAGGGTCTCCTACGAGCAGTACTTC.

The chain is built from TRBV30 and TRBJ2-3; 7 bases match TRBD2. V was clipped by 1 base and J by 5 bases; unmatched bases: 9. The length of the CDR3 is 15 residues. Germline V gives CDR1 GTSNPN, CDR2 SVGIG (reference sequence). The CDR3 coding sequence is TGTGCCTGGAGTGCGGGTCTACCGGGGGGAGATACGCAGTATTTT. Translated: CAWSAGLPGGDTQYF.

This clone appeared a single time. This chain links TRBV28 with TRBJ1-1, with TRBD1 matching 7 bases. The length of the CDR3 is 14 residues. V trimming: 8 bases; J trimming: 5 bases; junction bases outside the gene matches: 11. Germline V gene sequence: CDR1 MDHEN, CDR2 SYDVKM. As DNA, the CDR3 is TGTGCCAGCGGAGCCTTGGGCAGGGGGACTGAAGCTTTCTTT. Its translation is CASGALGRGTEAFF.

The gene calls are TRBV18 and TRBJ2-7; unclear D gene. The germline CDR1 and CDR2 sequences are KGHSH and LQKENI. This CDR3 comprises 14 residues. With 5 bases removed from V and 2 bases from J, the gap between germline ends came to 13 bases. The CDR3, as DNA: TGTGCCAGCTCAGTTGAACAGCTTCCCTACGAGCAGTACTTC. It specifies CASSVEQLPYEQYF.

The CDR3: CASSSQGYRVQYF. The CDR3 nucleotides read TGTGCCAGCAGTTCACAGGGGTATAGGGTGCAGTACTTC. The chain is built from TRBV28 and TRBJ2-7; the match to TRBD1 covers 7 bases. CDR3 length: 13 amino acids. CDR1 and CDR2 (germline): MDHEN, SYDVKM. V lost 4 bases and J lost 9; bases outside the gene matches: 9.

This chain connects TRBV9 to TRBJ2-3; 7 bases are a match to TRBD2. The germline CDR1 and CDR2 sequences are SGDLS and YYNGEE. The CDR3 runs 15 residues. V dropped 0 bases and J dropped 6; count of bases not matched to a gene: 7. CDR3 amino acids: CASSVEGGSLDTQYF. The CDR3 DNA reads as TGTGCCAGCAGCGTAGAGGGAGGGTCCCTCGATACGCAGTATTTT.